The entry below gives a single T cell receptor beta chain sequence along with its context. The data stem from a study of T cell changes during pregnancy in multiple sclerosis. The CDR3 consists of 14 residues. Trimming removed 6 bases from V and 4 bases from J, with 13 bases in between. Germline V gives CDR1 MNHNS, CDR2 SASEGT. The data were produced by immunoSEQ multiplex PCR, yet TCRdb's version contains in-frame clones alone and is incomplete. The sample shows some 100,000 clones, 85% to 95% of them seen only once. The sequence derives from a female donor with multiple sclerosis, enrolled in a pregnancy study. The sequenced sample was peripheral blood, obtained before pregnancy. This chain joins TRBV6-1 and TRBJ2-1; the D gene is possibly TRBD2 (6 bases). The CDR3 region has the DNA TGTGCCAGCAGGGAGGGGCAGACTTACAATGAGCAGTTCTTC. Translated: CASREGQTYNEQFF.